Listed here are 11 T cell receptor beta chains from one sample, sequenced in a study of post-analysis software for immune sequencing data. Study outcomes and limitations: Comparison of patients with controls showed about 5 TRBV segments more frequent in patients, TRBV5-6, TRBV5-1 and TRBV20-1 among them.

The TCR beta cDNA libraries contained unique molecular identifiers. TCRdb re-derived calls from the PCR reads in MiXCR, one entry per CDR3 protein. The repertoire holds around 440,000 distinct CDR3 sequences, with around 40% as singletons. For these TCRs, the target antigens are not known. The material sequenced was blood. All receptors come from a girl aged 5 to 17 with multiple sclerosis.

The sample holds one count of this clonotype. The chain couples TRBV24-1 to TRBJ2-5, with a tentative D call TRBD2 (8 bases). V was pared by 3 bases and J by 1 base, with 20 bases between. The CDR3 is 18 amino acids. Germline loops: CDR1 KGHDR, CDR2 SFDVKD. CDR3 bases: TGTGCCACCAGTGATCCAAGGGGGCAGCGGGAGAGCCAAGAGACCCAGTACTTC. Amino acids: CATSDPRGQRESQETQYF.

This rearrangement joins TRBV7-8 to TRBJ1-2; 8 nucleotides align to TRBD1. V was pared by 5 bases and J by 8 bases, with 7 bases of the junction left unmatched. In germline, CDR1 is SGHVS, CDR2 FQNEAQ. The CDR3 consists of 13 residues. The CDR3 DNA reads as TGTGCCAGCAGCATTGGACAGGGTTACGGCTACACCTTC. It encodes CASSIGQGYGYTF.

The table lists this clonotype with a few counts. The V and J genes are TRBV5-1 and TRBJ2-2; no clear D gene. With 4 bases removed from V and 4 bases from J, the gap between germline ends came to 5 bases. CDR3 length: 12 residues. Germline V lookup: CDR1 SGHRS, CDR2 YFSETQ. DNA for the CDR3: TGCGCCAGCAGCCAAACCACCGGGGAGCTGTTTTTT. Translation: CASSQTTGELFF. Full variable domain (remainder filled in from reference TRBV5-1 and TRBJ2-2): KAGVTQTPRYLIKTRGQQVTLSCSPISGHRSVSWYQQTPGQGLQFLFEYFSETQRNKGNFPGRFSGRQFSNSRSEMNVSTLELGDSALYLCASSQTTGELFFGEGSRLTVL.

A few counts support this clonotype. The V gene is TRBV28, the J gene TRBJ2-7; 10 bases are a match to TRBD1. V lost 6 bases, J lost 2 bases, and 10 bases stayed unmatched. The CDR3 consists of 16 residues. The germline CDR1 and CDR2 sequences are MDHEN and SYDVKM. This CDR3 is CASSRPGQGSPYEQYF. Here the CDR3 DNA reads TGTGCCAGCAGCCGACCGGGACAGGGGTCCCCCTACGAGCAGTACTTC.

This clonotype has more than one count but fewer than ten. The chain is built from TRBV5-1 and TRBJ2-7, with TRBD1 matching over 9 bases. This CDR3 has 14 residues. The junction had 4 bases not matched to a gene; V was cut back by 4 bases and J by 2 bases. The germline CDR1 and CDR2 sequences are SGHRS and YFSETQ. CDR3 loop: CASSRDREPYEQYF. The CDR3, as DNA: TGCGCCAGCAGCCGGGACAGGGAACCCTACGAGCAGTACTTC.

This chain joins TRBV20-1 and TRBJ2-7; D assignment may be TRBD1 or TRBD2 (5 bases each). The CDR3 runs 15 residues. Germline-derived CDR1 and CDR2 are DFQATT and SNEGSKA (reference sequence). Trimming cost V 6 bases and J 4 bases, with 22 bases left between them. The CDR3 nucleotides are TGCAGTGCCCCGGCGTTTGGGACCCGCGTTTACGAGCAGTACTTC. Translation gives CSAPAFGTRVYEQYF.

This clonotype has just a few counts. The gene calls are TRBV29-1 and TRBJ2-7; 7 nucleotides match TRBD2. CDR3 size: 14 residues. The germline gives CDR1 SQVTM, CDR2 ANQGSEA. Trimming at V came to 3 bases and at J to 1 base, leaving 6 bases not matched to a gene. Here the CDR3 reads CSVEGGDLSYEQYF. The CDR3, as DNA: TGCAGCGTTGAGGGGGGGGACCTGTCCTACGAGCAGTACTTC.

The chain has TRBV7-3 and TRBJ2-7; 11 bases fit TRBD2. The germline gives CDR1 SGHTA, CDR2 FQGTGA. J was trimmed by 4 bases and V by 6 bases; bases with no gene match: 11. The CDR3 length is 16 residues. The CDR3: CASSPDSGRGQYEQYF. CDR3 DNA sequence: TGTGCCAGCAGTCCCGATAGCGGGAGGGGGCAGTACGAGCAGTACTTC.

The chain links TRBV4-3 to TRBJ2-5; TRBD1 matches 8 bases. This CDR3 has 15 amino acids. CDR1 is LGHNA and CDR2 is YSLEER in the germline V gene. V dropped 2 bases and J dropped 5; count of bases not matched to a gene: 7. CDR3 region: CASSQLDRVGETQYF. The CDR3 DNA reads as TGCGCCAGCAGCCAACTGGACAGGGTAGGCGAGACCCAGTACTTC.

The rearrangement joins TRBV29-1 to TRBJ1-2; D is perhaps TRBD1 (5 bases). Trimming stripped 1 base from V and 2 bases from J, with 14 bases between. Germline V CDR1 and CDR2: SQVTM, ANQGSEA. This CDR3 is 15 amino acids long. CDR3 in amino acids: CSVEAQTDINYGYTF. For the CDR3, the DNA is TGCAGCGTTGAAGCTCAGACAGACATAAACTATGGCTACACCTTC.

The chain uses TRBV11-2 and TRBJ1-5, with D unclear. V was shortened by 0 bases and J by 4 bases, with 10 bases between the two germline ends. The CDR3 is 15 residues long. CDR1 SGHAT and CDR2 FQNNGV come from the germline V gene. The CDR3 DNA reads TGTGCCAGCAGCTTAGATGGCTCCTTTAATCAGCCCCAGCATTTT. Translating gives CASSLDGSFNQPQHF.